This T cell receptor beta chain was profiled in a study of blood T cell repertoires in COVID-19. Whole-study context: T cells, B-cell-depleted T cells, or PBMCs provided the cDNA or gDNA that served as material.

The data were produced by immunoSEQ multiplex PCR, yet TCRdb's version contains in-frame clones alone and is incomplete. Of fewer than 600,000 clones in the sample, around nine tenths were seen once. The V gene's germline CDR1 is LGHDT and CDR2 YNNKEL (reference sequence). V lost 5 bases to trimming and J lost 8 bases, with 7 bases between them. The length of the CDR3 is 11 residues. The study recruited people aged 18 to 89 years across roughly 23 US areas. Cohorts were determined from participant-reported clinical history. V and J are TRBV3-1 (or the pseudogene TRBV3-2) and TRBJ2-1; weak D call: TRBD1 (5 bases). The sample was PBMCs or T cells enriched from blood (not recorded which). This receptor was obtained from a woman between 40 and 55 years old who had recovered from COVID-19. The CDR3 DNA is TGTGCCAGCAGCAGGGGCGATGAGCAGTTCTTC. Amino acids: CASSRGDEQFF.